This T cell receptor (beta chain) was captured by sequencing in a study of blood T cell repertoires in COVID-19. In the study overall: Sites in the United States, Italy and Spain provided acute and convalescent COVID-19 samples. T cells, B-cell-depleted T cells, or PBMCs supplied cDNA or gDNA.

Germline CDR1 and CDR2: SGHVS and FNYEAQ. V gave up 1 base and J gave up 5 bases, with 17 bases separating them. The CDR3 sequence is 16 residues long. A case of COVID-19 had been met by exposed participants within 2 weeks before study entry. Clones were read by immunoSEQ multiplex PCR, and TCRdb kept only the in-frame ones, dropping some. The sample has about 200,000 clones, 86% seen once. The clonotype was recovered from a woman in her twenties or thirties who had been exposed to COVID-19. Sequencing input: PBMCs or T cells enriched from blood (not recorded which). The chain employs TRBV7-6 and TRBJ2-5; D might be TRBD2 (5 bases). The CDR3 loop reads CASSLVTSSSLETQYF. DNA of the CDR3: TGTGCCAGCAGCTTAGTGACCTCTAGCTCTTTGGAGACCCAGTACTTC.